The 32 T cell receptor beta chains given below trace back to one sample, sequenced in a study of cytomegalovirus exposure and HLA in healthy donors. The study ran its PCR with 60 Vbeta and 13 Jbeta primers. The repertoire was sequenced with immunoSEQ multiplex PCR; TCRdb's copy has only in-frame clones and lacks some. The sample holds 130,000 to 150,000 clones, around 77% seen once. The sample taken for sequencing was PBMCs. These receptors all come from a woman in her forties or fifties in good health and CMV-seronegative.

CDR3 protein: CTSSQDPQGNSPLHF. DNA for the CDR3: TGCACCAGCAGCCAAGATCCGCAGGGTAATTCACCCCTCCACTTT. V and J are TRBV1 and TRBJ1-6; TRBD1 is the table's D call, not checked against the DNA. TRBV1 is a pseudogene locus. The CDR3 has 15 amino acids.

V and J are TRBV7-8 and TRBJ1-2; D not certain. Germline CDR1 reads SGHVS; CDR2 reads FQNEAQ. The CDR3 is 15 residues long. The V gene lost 4 bases and the J gene lost 2 bases, with 14 bases spanning the gap. CDR3 sequence: CASSSRAESNYGYTF. The CDR3 DNA reads TGTGCCAGCAGCTCCAGAGCGGAATCAAACTATGGCTACACCTTC.

The rearrangement joins TRBV4-2 to TRBJ1-4, with 7 positions matching TRBD1. Germline CDR1 LGHNA, CDR2 YNFKEQ. The CDR3 covers 16 residues. Trimming cost V 2 bases and J 4 bases; bases outside gene matches: 7. The CDR3 is CASSQQMTGLNEKLFF. The CDR3 DNA reads as TGTGCCAGCAGCCAACAAATGACAGGGCTTAATGAAAAACTGTTTTTT.

In its sample, this clone was seen a few times. The chain joins TRBV6-6 to TRBJ1-6; D might be TRBD1 (6 bases). The CDR3 is 14 amino acids. V lost 2 bases and J lost 6, with 8 bases in between. Germline CDR1 and CDR2: MNHNY and SVGAGI (reference sequence). DNA of the CDR3: TGTGCCAGCAGTTACGGGGGGGCTAATTCACCCCTCCACTTT. It codes for CASSYGGANSPLHF.

V usage is TRBV4-3 and J usage is TRBJ1-4; D may be TRBD1 (6 bases). This CDR3 is built from 15 residues. Germline CDR1 reads LGHNA; CDR2 reads YSLEER. With 5 bases removed from V and 1 base from J, the gap between germline ends came to 11 bases. The CDR3 spells CASSVSQGTNEKLFF. CDR3 DNA: TGCGCCAGCAGCGTATCACAGGGAACTAATGAAAAACTGTTTTTT.

The V gene is TRBV19, the J gene TRBJ2-5, with 15 bases aligning to TRBD2. After removal of 6 bases from V and 0 bases from J, the junction contained 11 bases not matched to a gene. Germline CDR1 is LNHDA and CDR2 is SQIVND (reference sequence). The CDR3 has 19 residues. The CDR3 loop is CASSPVSGTSGGYQETQYF. The CDR3 DNA sequence: TGTGCCAGTAGCCCGGTGTCCGGGACTAGCGGGGGGTACCAAGAGACCCAGTACTTC.

This chain joins TRBV7-9 and TRBJ1-2; TRBD1 agrees at 7 bases. The CDR3 is 16 residues long. V dropped 5 bases and J dropped 7; count of bases not matched to a gene: 16. Germline CDR1 SEHNR, CDR2 FQNEAQ (reference sequence). The CDR3 loop reads CASSQGITGEKSGYTF. The DNA for the CDR3 is TGTGCCAGCAGCCAAGGTATCACAGGGGAAAAAAGTGGCTACACCTTC. Complete variable domain (other parts from reference TRBV7-9 and TRBJ1-2): DTGVSQNPRHKITKRGQNVTFRCDPISEHNRLYWYRQTLGQGPEFLTYFQNEAQLEKSRLLSDRFSAERPKGSFSTLEIQRTEQGDSAMYLCASSQGITGEKSGYTFGSGTRLTVV.

The rearrangement links TRBV5-1 to TRBJ2-2, with D possibly TRBD1 on 6 matching bases. Trimming shortened V by 4 bases and J by 7 bases, and 14 bases separated the two germline ends. The CDR3 is 14 residues long. Germline V gene lookup returns CDR1 SGHRS and CDR2 YFSETQ. As DNA, the CDR3 is TGCGCCAGCAGCGGCATTCAGGGGATCGGGGAGCTGTTTTTT. It specifies CASSGIQGIGELFF.

The V gene is TRBV5-6, the J gene TRBJ2-5; TRBD1 agrees at 8 bases. V lost 2 bases and J lost 1; bases outside the gene matches: 4. Germline loops: CDR1 SGHDT, CDR2 YYEEEE. This CDR3 is built from 15 residues. In DNA form, the CDR3 reads TGTGCCAGCAGCTTCCAGGGGGCTGTCCAAGAGACCCAGTACTTC. Residues: CASSFQGAVQETQYF.

The rearrangement uses TRBV29-1 and TRBJ1-4, with TRBD1 identical over 10 bases. The CDR3 sequence is 13 residues long. Germline V gene lookup returns CDR1 SQVTM and CDR2 ANQGSEA. V lost 7 bases and J lost 8; bases outside the gene matches: 7. The CDR3 DNA follows: TGCAGCGCTACGACAGGGGGCCAGGAAAAACTGTTTTTT. It specifies CSATTGGQEKLFF.

This chain joins TRBV6-6 and TRBJ2-2; 9 nucleotides align to TRBD2. Germline assignment: CDR1 MNHNY and CDR2 SVGAGI (reference sequence). The CDR3 runs to 15 residues. The junction had 4 bases not matched to a gene; V was cut back by 6 bases and J by 2 bases. The CDR3 DNA reads as TGTGCCAGCAGCCCCGGGACTAGCAACACCGGGGAGCTGTTTTTT. This translates into CASSPGTSNTGELFF.

This clone showed up many times. This chain joins TRBV6-6 and TRBJ1-5; no reliable D call. The CDR3 runs 15 residues. The V gene's germline CDR1 is MNHNY and CDR2 SVGAGI (reference sequence). V dropped 6 bases and J dropped 5 bases, with 17 bases sitting between them. CDR3 sequence (DNA): TGTGCCAGCAGCCTGACAATAAGAGAGCATCAGCCCCAGCATTTT. Translated: CASSLTIREHQPQHF.

Only one count was recorded for this clone. This chain uses TRBV7-8 with TRBJ2-5, with D unclear. V was clipped by 0 bases and J by 2 bases, with 10 bases between them. The CDR3 covers 15 residues. Germline V gene data show CDR1 as SGHVS and CDR2 as FQNEAQ. The CDR3 DNA reads TGTGCCAGCAGCTTAGCGAGGCAGTTACAAGAGACCCAGTACTTC. It is translated as CASSLARQLQETQYF.

The gene calls are TRBV6-1 and TRBJ2-3; 8 nucleotides match TRBD1. There are 14 residues in the CDR3. Germline V gives CDR1 MNHNS, CDR2 SASEGT. Trimming removed 7 bases from V and 6 bases from J; junction bases left unmatched: 9. This CDR3 reads CASTRDRGSDTQYF. As DNA, the CDR3 is TGTGCCAGCACCCGAGACAGGGGATCGGATACGCAGTATTTT.

CDR3 residues: CASRGGGRPGELFF. The CDR3 DNA reads TGTGCCAGCCGAGGGGGGGGACGCCCCGGGGAGCTGTTTTTT. The V and J genes are TRBV28 and TRBJ2-2; possibly TRBD2 for D (7 bases). Germline V gene lookup returns CDR1 MDHEN and CDR2 SYDVKM. The V end lost 8 bases, the J end lost 6 bases, and 16 bases lay between the germline ends. The length of the CDR3 is 14 residues.

The chain couples TRBV28 to TRBJ2-3; no clear D. The germline V and J ends were trimmed by 8 bases and 1 base, with 16 bases remaining between them. Germline V CDR1 and CDR2: MDHEN, SYDVKM. The CDR3 has 15 residues. This chain's CDR3 is CASATPSVGTDTQYF. CDR3 coding DNA: TGTGCCAGCGCTACGCCCTCCGTGGGCACAGATACGCAGTATTTT.

This clone has only a few counts. The chain couples TRBV30 to TRBJ1-1; D is perhaps TRBD1 (5 bases). CDR1 is GTSNPN, CDR2 SVGIG, per germline (reference sequence). CDR3 length: 14 amino acids. V was clipped by 2 bases and J by 4 bases, with 14 bases between them. The CDR3 DNA sequence: TGTGCCTGGAGTTGGGGGAACGGGGGCACTGAAGCTTTCTTT. This gives the protein CAWSWGNGGTEAFF.

J is TRBJ1-1 and V is TRBV10-2; possible D gene TRBD1, 5 bases. Germline lookup yields CDR1 WSHSY and CDR2 SAAADI. V lost 3 bases to trimming and J lost 0 bases, with 11 bases between them. This CDR3 contains 15 residues. CDR3 coding DNA: TGCGCCAGCAGTGACTACGGGGGAATGAACACTGAAGCTTTCTTT. Protein: CASSDYGGMNTEAFF.

The rearrangement links TRBV5-6 to TRBJ2-7; maybe TRBD1 (5 bases). Germline V gives CDR1 SGHDT, CDR2 YYEEEE. The CDR3 consists of 13 residues. V was cut by 0 bases and J by 6 bases, with 10 bases left in between. The CDR3 DNA reads as TGTGCCAGCAGCTTGGGTCGGCAGGGCGAGCAGTACTTC. Its protein is CASSLGRQGEQYF.

The chain combines TRBV15 with TRBJ2-2; a weak D match, TRBD1 (6 bases). Between the trimmed V and J ends, which lost 10 bases and 5 bases, there was a span of 14 bases. CDR1 is LNHNV and CDR2 is YYDKDF in the germline V gene (reference sequence). The CDR3 runs to 13 residues. CDR3: CASATGWTGELFF. The CDR3 DNA follows: TGTGCCAGCGCTACAGGGTGGACCGGGGAGCTGTTTTTT.

The sample holds one count of this clone. The chain employs TRBV10-3 and TRBJ1-1; 8 bases fit TRBD1. Germline values: CDR1 ENHRY, CDR2 SYGVKD. V shed 0 bases, J shed 4 bases, and the junction held 13 bases outside the gene matches. This CDR3 is built from 18 residues. The CDR3 protein is CAISESNDRGPYGTEAFF. For the CDR3, the DNA is TGTGCCATCAGTGAGTCTAACGACAGGGGCCCTTATGGCACTGAAGCTTTCTTT.

The genes are TRBV30 and TRBJ1-4; possible D gene TRBD1, 6 bases. The CDR3 has 13 amino acids. Trimming stripped 1 base from V and 6 bases from J, with 9 bases between. The V gene's germline CDR1 is GTSNPN and CDR2 SVGIG (reference sequence). The chain's CDR3 is CAWSEQGYEKLFF. The CDR3 nucleotides are TGTGCCTGGAGTGAACAGGGCTATGAAAAACTGTTTTTT. The variable domain in full, with the rest retrieved from reference TRBV30 and TRBJ1-4, is SQTIHQWPATLVQPVGSPLSLECTVEGTSNPNLYWYRQAAGRGLQLLFYSVGIGQISSEVPQNLSASRPQDRQFILSSKKLLLSDSGFYLCAWSEQGYEKLFFGSGTQLSVL.

This clone has a handful of counts. This chain connects TRBV27 to TRBJ2-5, with D tentatively TRBD1 (6 bases). The CDR3 is 11 residues long. V gave up 6 bases and J gave up 7 bases, with 9 bases separating them. In germline, CDR1 is MNHEY, CDR2 SMNVEV (reference sequence). The CDR3 bases are TGTGCCAGCAGACAGGGAGTGACCCAGTACTTC. As protein: CASRQGVTQYF.

The chain uses TRBV5-4 and TRBJ2-1; 9 bases agree with TRBD2. V shed 4 bases and J 2 bases; nucleotides not matched to a gene: 10. CDR3 length: 17 amino acids. Germline CDR1 SGHNT, CDR2 YYREEE (reference sequence). The CDR3 bases are TGTGCCAGCAGCCCCAGGGGCGGGGGGGCCGCCTACAATGAGCAGTTCTTC. Amino acid sequence: CASSPRGGGAAYNEQFF.

This clone was picked up a small number of times. The CDR3 spells CASSPLAGGYEQYF. CDR3 coding DNA: TGCGCCAGCAGCCCCCTGGCAGGGGGCTACGAGCAGTACTTC. The V and J genes are TRBV4-1 and TRBJ2-7, with 7 bases fitting TRBD1. This CDR3 spans 14 amino acids. V dropped 4 bases and J dropped 3; count of bases not matched to a gene: 6. Germline-derived CDR1 and CDR2 are MGHRA and YSYEKL.

The V call is TRBV6-5, the J call TRBJ2-5; the match to TRBD2 covers 8 bases. The V and J ends lost 6 bases and 4 bases, in that order; junction bases with no gene match: 10. CDR1 is MNHEY and CDR2 is SVGAGI in the germline V gene. This CDR3 contains 15 residues. In DNA form, the CDR3 reads TGTGCCAGCAGCCTCGGGAGGGCGGGGGGAGAGACCCAGTACTTC. Translated, it gives CASSLGRAGGETQYF.

The chain joins TRBV4-1 to TRBJ1-3; D unresolved. The CDR3 has 15 residues. The germline V gene has CDR1 MGHRA and CDR2 YSYEKL. V lost 1 base, J lost 1 base, and 8 bases lay in between. CDR3 protein: CASSQVAGSGNTIYF. The DNA of the CDR3 is TGCGCCAGCAGCCAAGTCGCGGGGTCTGGAAACACCATATATTTT.

The CDR3 sequence: CASSPTAQGTNTGELFF. CDR3 in DNA: TGTGCCAGCTCACCAACGGCCCAGGGGACGAACACCGGGGAGCTGTTTTTT. V and J are TRBV18 and TRBJ2-2; D possibly corresponds to TRBD1 (6 bases). CDR3 length equals 17 residues. The germline V gene has CDR1 KGHSH and CDR2 LQKENI. Trimming left V 2 bases short and J 0 bases short, with 13 bases between.

This chain uses TRBV19 with TRBJ2-5, with 11 bases fitting TRBD1. Unmatched junction bases numbered 6, after V lost 4 bases and J lost 2 bases. CDR3 length: 16 residues. Germline assignment: CDR1 LNHDA and CDR2 SQIVND (reference sequence). The CDR3 DNA is TGTGCCAGTAGTACTGGGGACAGGGGGTATCAAGAGACCCAGTACTTC. Its translation is CASSTGDRGYQETQYF.

This sequence joins TRBV7-2 and TRBJ1-6; D remains ambiguous. Trimming pared 7 bases from V and 4 bases from J, leaving 11 bases between. Germline V gene lookup returns CDR1 SGHTA and CDR2 FQGNSA. The CDR3 spans 14 residues. The CDR3 DNA is TGTGCCAGCACTCTCTCCCCTTATAATTCACCCCTCCACTTT. This sequence encodes CASTLSPYNSPLHF.

The rearrangement uses TRBV30 and TRBJ2-3; 8 nucleotides agree with TRBD2. In germline, CDR1 is GTSNPN, CDR2 SVGIG (reference sequence). V lost 3 bases to trimming and J lost 10 bases; unmatched junction nucleotides: 9. This CDR3 has 13 residues. CDR3 in amino acids: CAWRPLAGRPQYF. The CDR3 DNA sequence: TGTGCCTGGAGACCCTTAGCGGGGAGGCCGCAGTATTTT. Full variable domain (rest looked up from reference TRBV30 and TRBJ2-3): SQTIHQWPATLVQPVGSPLSLECTVEGTSNPNLYWYRQAAGRGLQLLFYSVGIGQISSEVPQNLSASRPQDRQFILSSKKLLLSDSGFYLCAWRPLAGRPQYFGPGTRLTVL.

V usage is TRBV30 and J usage is TRBJ1-5; D remains ambiguous. CDR1 is GTSNPN, CDR2 SVGIG, per germline (reference sequence). The CDR3 contains 12 residues. V dropped 3 bases and J dropped 9 bases, with 12 bases sitting between them. This CDR3 is CAWSPGLWPQHF. The CDR3, as DNA: TGTGCCTGGAGCCCGGGTTTATGGCCCCAGCATTTT. Based on the CDR3 plus reference TRBV30 and TRBJ1-5, the full variable domain is SQTIHQWPATLVQPVGSPLSLECTVEGTSNPNLYWYRQAAGRGLQLLFYSVGIGQISSEVPQNLSASRPQDRQFILSSKKLLLSDSGFYLCAWSPGLWPQHFGDGTRLSIL.